The sequence of this T cell receptor beta chain was determined in a study of response to subunit inactivated influenza vaccine. TCRdb reprocessed the RT-PCR reads with MiXCR, giving one entry per CDR3 protein. This sample carries hundreds of thousands of distinct CDR3 sequences, roughly 12% of them seen once, and the ten largest clones take approximately 11%. These sequences were also reported in another study, on T cells expressing NK-cell markers. That paper states: 5'RACE template switching with UMIs generated TCR beta cDNA. Just one sequenced donor of eight was HCMV-seronegative, while seven were seropositive. In a few donors, dominant clonotypes made up 28.3-60.1% of CD3+CD56-NKG2C+ cells.

This clonotype was obtained from a man aged 50 to 59 who received an inactivated influenza vaccine. The sequenced sample was PBMCs from blood, obtained on the day of vaccination.

The CDR3 DNA is TGTGCCAGCAAGGCGGACAGGGGAGGGAATGAAAAACTGTTTTTT. It codes for CASKADRGGNEKLFF. The V call is TRBV7-9, the J call TRBJ1-4; 9 bases align to TRBD1. V trimming: 7 bases; J trimming: 5 bases; junction bases outside the gene matches: 8. The CDR3 length is 15 residues. Germline V lookup: CDR1 SEHNR, CDR2 FQNEAQ (reference sequence).